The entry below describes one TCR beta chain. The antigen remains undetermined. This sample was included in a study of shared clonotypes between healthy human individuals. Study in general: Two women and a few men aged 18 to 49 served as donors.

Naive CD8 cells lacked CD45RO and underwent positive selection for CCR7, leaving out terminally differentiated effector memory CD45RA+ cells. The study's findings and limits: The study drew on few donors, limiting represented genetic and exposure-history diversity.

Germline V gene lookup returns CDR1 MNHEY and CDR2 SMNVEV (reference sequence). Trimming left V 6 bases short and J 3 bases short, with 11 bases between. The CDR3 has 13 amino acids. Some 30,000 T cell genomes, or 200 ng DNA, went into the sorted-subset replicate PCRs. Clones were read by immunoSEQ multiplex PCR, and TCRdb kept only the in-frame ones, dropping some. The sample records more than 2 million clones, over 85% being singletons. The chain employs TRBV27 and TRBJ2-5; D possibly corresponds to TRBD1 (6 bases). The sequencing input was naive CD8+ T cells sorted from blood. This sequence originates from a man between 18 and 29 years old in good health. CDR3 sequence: CASRRTEEETQYF. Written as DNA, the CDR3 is TGTGCCAGCAGGCGGACAGAAGAAGAGACCCAGTACTTC.